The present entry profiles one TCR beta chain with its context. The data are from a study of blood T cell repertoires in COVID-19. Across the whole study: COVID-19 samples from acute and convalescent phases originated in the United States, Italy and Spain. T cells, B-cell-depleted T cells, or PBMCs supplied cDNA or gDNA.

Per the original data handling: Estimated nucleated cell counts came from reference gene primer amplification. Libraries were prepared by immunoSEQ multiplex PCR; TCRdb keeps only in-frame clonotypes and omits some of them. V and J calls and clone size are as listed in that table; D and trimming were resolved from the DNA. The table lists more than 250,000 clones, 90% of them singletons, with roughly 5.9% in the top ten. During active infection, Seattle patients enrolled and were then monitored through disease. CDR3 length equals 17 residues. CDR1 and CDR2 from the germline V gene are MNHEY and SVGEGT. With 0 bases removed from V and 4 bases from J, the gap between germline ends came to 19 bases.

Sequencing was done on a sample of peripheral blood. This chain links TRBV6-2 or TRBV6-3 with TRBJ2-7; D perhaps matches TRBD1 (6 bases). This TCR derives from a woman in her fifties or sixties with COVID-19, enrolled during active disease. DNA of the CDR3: TGTGCCAGCAGTTACTCCTTGGACAGCGAATTCCGGTACGAGCAGTACTTC. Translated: CASSYSLDSEFRYEQYF.